This record concerns one TCR beta chain sequence. It lacks a known antigen. One base away there is no much larger clone; base qualities are not given. This record comes from a study of cytomegalovirus exposure and HLA in healthy donors (dated by TCRdb to 2016 to 2017). Some background on the complete study: In an earlier analysis of approximately 500 of the donors, less than 350 Gb of sequence data and some 120 million unique TCR beta sequences from 180 million or so T cells were reported. Alongside the repertoire data, information on donor age, sex, ethnicity and CMV serostatus was compiled. An early release covering around 630 HLA-typed donors comprised approximately 290 gigabases of sequencing data and approximately 85 million unique TCR sequences. The number of typed donors differed by locus: about 620-640 for A, B, C, DRB1 and DQB1; 500 to 550 for DQA1; some 610 for DPA1; and around 450 for DPB1. The study combined high-throughput TCR immunosequencing, statistical association of individual TCRs with disease status, and machine learning to predict cytomegalovirus infection status. In an earlier analysis of 500 to 650 of the donors, high-throughput TCR beta sequencing was used to judge whether each TCR beta V gene segment behaved as functional or pseudogenic. A later analysis re-analyzed previously published TCR beta repertoires from roughly 600 donors and added high-resolution HLA genotyping to study TCR occurrence patterns. Among the roughly 390 genotyped donors, approximately 82% belonged to the genetic ancestry cluster associated with self-reported Caucasian donors. The T cell repertoires of about 700 subjects were profiled by immunosequencing and related to cytomegalovirus serostatus. Among some 400 genotyped donors of the cohort, an average of 235,054 unique TCR beta nucleotide sequences were sequenced per donor, around a sixth of them non-productive. The later analysis used no new phenotypic data to find candidate immune exposures, relying instead on TCR beta sequences and their occurrence across donors. In addition to the first cohort of hundreds of subjects, a separate validation cohort of around 110 different subjects was used. HLA typing covered class I and class II loci at four-digit resolution. Every repertoire in the discovery cohort had been generated on one and the same sequencing platform. The aim of the study was to test whether cataloging public T cell receptors could identify signatures of past pathogen exposure. A later genetic analysis took genome-wide SNP genotypes for about 55% of the 666 donors and used that subset as a discovery cohort. Because of strong linkage in the cohort, roughly five DR-DQ haplotypes were treated as single units for association and clustering. The paper's findings and limits, for the study overall: Some IMGT-functional V segments, including TRBV6-2 and TRBV6-3, could not be told apart with the 87-base-pair reads, so those segments were excluded. Linkage disequilibrium might explain the correlated functional status among segregating V segments, but an unknown experimental factor could not be ruled out. The cohort was sequenced for TCR beta chains only, and without alpha or paired-chain data the features that could be detected were limited. Fewer than 20 rarely observed V segments, including chromosome 9 orphons, were excluded from the earlier analysis of approximately 600 of the donors because counts were too low. An earlier analysis of 587 of the donors showed that most TCR beta V segments appeared in productive rearrangements either about 87% or about 30% of the time, which broadly matched IMGT annotations. In a later analysis, most CMV-associated TCR beta chains were found to appear HLA-restricted, with HLA associations seemingly driven largely by CMV exposure. A later analysis associated approximately 17,000 TCR beta sequences with specific HLA alleles at a false discovery rate of 0.05. Immune exposure information for the cohort was limited to CMV serostatus. HLA typing was unavailable for some donors at each locus, so association tests used only the typed subset. A later analysis found that HLA-associated TCR beta chains were more clonally expanded and had lower generation probabilities than equally common non-associated chains. A cluster of highly shared sequence variants was judged likely to be a technical artifact of the sequencing pipeline. A later genetic analysis reported fewer N-insertions in productive TCRs among donors in an Asian-associated ancestry cluster than the roughly 650-donor mean. The authors suggested that the approach could potentially be extended to other disease states and immunological phenotypes. In a later analysis, several top co-occurrence clusters were reported to appear linked to parvovirus B19, influenza, CMV and Epstein-Barr virus. Presence/absence analyses assumed roughly uniform sequencing depth across donors, an assumption that may not hold. The classifier was reported to diagnose cytomegalovirus status with high specificity and sensitivity in both the original cohort and the validation cohort. In the study, some 180 TCR beta chains were listed as associated with cytomegalovirus. Most TCR sequences were observed very rarely across donors, whereas some public TCRs were present in many individuals. A further reported finding was that TCR beta sequences accurately predicted the HLA-A and HLA-B alleles for most subjects in the first cohort. In a later genetic analysis, a missense DCLRE1C variant was associated with V-gene and J-gene trimming of TCR beta chains, and the association was replicated in an independent cohort. A later analysis found that TCR association rates varied across HLA loci, with DRB1 alleles showing the most associated TCRs and HLA-C alleles the fewest. Assigning TCR associations to individual alleles was difficult when HLA alleles, especially DR and DQ, strongly co-occurred. A few of the identified cytomegalovirus-associated TCR beta chains were confirmed in vitro to be specific for cytomegalovirus antigens.

The library was produced with the immunoSEQ multiplex PCR assay. For the multiplex PCR, a mixture combining 60 forward primers for TCR Vbeta segments and 13 reverse primers for TCR Jbeta segments was used. A multiplex PCR assay on genomic DNA amplified the CDR3 region of rearranged TCR beta genes. Amplified TCR beta libraries were sequenced as 87-base-pair reads on the Illumina HiSeq System. The authors' analysis ran thus. A later analysis tallied tens of millions of unique TCR beta chains across the 610 or so repertoires, and approximately 11 million of those chains were shared by two or more donors. A nearest-neighbor algorithm error-corrected the raw reads and collapsed the reads into unique sequences, merging closely related sequences to remove PCR and sequencing errors. CDR3 sequences were aligned to IMGT reference sequences to assign V, D and J gene segments. For a sequence to be retained, a match of at least six nucleotides to both a V gene segment and a J gene segment was required. A rearrangement was called productive if the CDR3 had no stop codons and remained in frame with V and J, and every other rearrangement was called non-productive. CDR3 was defined according to IMGT convention as the region running from the second conserved V-encoded cysteine to the conserved J-encoded phenylalanine. The earlier analysis of fewer than 750 of the donors excluded sequences that lacked an unambiguous match to a single V gene segment. In an earlier analysis of approximately 590 of the donors, V segments were called functional above 56.7% productive rearrangements and were called segregating when the between-donor standard deviation exceeded 5%. A statistical classification framework was developed to diagnose cytomegalovirus status using the catalog of TCR beta chain sequences. In a later analysis, TCR nucleotide sequences were compared against IMGT/GENE-DB human TR gene sequences so that V and J genes could be assigned. A later analysis assigned CDR3 sequences and most-parsimonious VDJ recombination scenarios with the TCRdist pipeline. In a later analysis, each TCR beta chain was defined by its CDR3 amino acid sequence together with its V-gene family, and reads without a unique V-gene family were excluded. A later analysis removed 592 highly shared, low-generation-probability nucleotide sequences to deal with suspected cross-contamination and a sequencing artifact. In a later analysis, a clonal expansion index for each public chain was calculated from normalized within-repertoire ranks of inferred template counts. In a later analysis, generation probabilities were computed with a VDJ recombination model fitted to out-of-frame rearrangements, and the resulting probabilities were checked against IGoR. A later analysis scored TCR-TCR, TCR-HLA and TCR-CMV co-occurrence with hypergeometric tests, applying a repertoire-size bias correction to TCR pairs. A later analysis estimated false discovery rates by permuting HLA or CMV assignments 20 times. In a later analysis, co-occurring TCRs were grouped using DBSCAN, and TCRdist sequence similarity was added for clustering within HLA-allele-positive subsets. Repertoires with fewer than 30,000 or more than 120,000 public chains, plus five repertoires with anomalous nucleotide sharing, were excluded from co-occurrence clustering. What TCRdb holds here is the immuneACCESS table cut down to in-frame rearrangements. Part of the clones is not present; checked against another copy, under half of the missing clones reflect an unresolved V gene, and the others are unexplained. V and J calls and clone size are as listed in that table; D and trimming were resolved from the DNA. Counted in this sample were 160,000 or so clones; roughly 80% of them appeared once. Around 2.1% of the sample is taken by the ten largest.

The junction shows trimming of 1 base on V and 1 base on J, plus 8 bases between the germline ends. The CDR3 measures 15 amino acids from cysteine to phenylalanine. Only the CDR3 DNA is retained, 45 bases long and in frame from the first base. Sequences SGHVS (CDR1) and FQNEAQ (CDR2) are obtained from the germline V gene. In total, 630 or so healthy bone marrow donors made up the cohort. At the time of sampling, every cohort member was nominally healthy, though immune exposures that went unrecorded were likely present. The donor tested CMV seropositive, placing the donor among the 290 or so seropositive members of the cohort. Every donor gave a peripheral blood sample, and the peripheral blood mononuclear cells from that sample were used for TCR beta sequencing. The Qiagen DNeasy Blood Extraction Kit was used to extract genomic DNA from the blood cell samples.

The sample comprised PBMCs. This sequence uses TRBV7-8 and TRBJ1-5, with the D gene not clear enough to name. The TCR was taken from a man aged 45-65 years in good health and CMV-seropositive. The CDR3 has the sequence CASSLGAGSNQPQHF. In nucleotides, the sequence is TGTGCCAGCAGCTTAGGAGCAGGCAGCAATCAGCCCCAGCATTTT.